This passage covers 5 T cell receptor beta chains from one sample sequenced in a study of regulatory and conventional T cells in RAG deficiency. Data came from immunoSEQ multiplex PCR; TCRdb stores just in-frame clones and leaves some out. Here the sample spans tens of thousands of clones, approximately 90% being singletons. This same sample was also taken into another study, of regulatory T cells. That work adds: The primer mix had 52 TRBV and 13 TRBJ primers.

The sample taken for sequencing was CD8+ T cells sorted from blood. Receptors originate from a human donor in good health.

This chain joins TRBV27 and TRBJ2-1; TRBD2 aligns across 13 bases. V gave up 2 bases and J gave up 5 bases; unmatched junction bases: 0. The CDR3 totals 15 residues. The V gene's germline CDR1 is MNHEY and CDR2 SMNVEV (reference sequence). The CDR3 nucleotides read TGTGCCAGCAGTTTAGGGACTAGCGGGAACAATGAGCAGTTCTTC. It encodes CASSLGTSGNNEQFF.

The CDR3 nucleotides are TGTGCCAGCAGCCTGGACAGGGAAAAACTGTTTTTT. Translating gives CASSLDREKLFF. The chain has TRBV5-6 and TRBJ1-4, with TRBD1 matching 7 bases. Germline trimming cut 4 bases from V and 8 bases from J; bases unmatched to any gene: 2. Per the germline V gene, CDR1 is SGHDT and CDR2 is YYEEEE. The CDR3 runs 12 residues.

This clone came up once. The J gene is TRBJ1-1, the V gene TRBV5-1; D is perhaps TRBD1 (6 bases). The CDR3 consists of 17 residues. Germline loops: CDR1 SGHRS, CDR2 YFSETQ. Trimming removed 1 base at V and 0 bases at J, with 16 bases between. CDR3 sequence: CASSLWGSDSMNTEAFF. The DNA for the CDR3 is TGCGCCAGCAGCTTGTGGGGATCGGACAGCATGAACACTGAAGCTTTCTTT.

CDR3: CATSGGRQGGRQPQHF. For the CDR3, the DNA is TGTGCCACCAGCGGGGGACGACAGGGGGGGCGTCAGCCCCAGCATTTT. V gene TRBV15 combines with J gene TRBJ1-5, with TRBD1 matching over 9 bases. CDR1 and CDR2 (germline): LNHNV, YYDKDF (reference sequence). This CDR3 comprises 16 residues. V dropped 5 bases and J dropped 6; count of bases not matched to a gene: 11.

This chain joins TRBV7-6 and TRBJ1-1, with 11 bases aligning to TRBD1. The J segment lost 5 bases and the V segment lost 5 bases, leaving 7 bases of the junction unmatched. This CDR3 contains 15 residues. Germline CDR1 reads SGHVS; CDR2 reads FNYEAQ. The CDR3 is CASSPGQGAHTEAFF. The CDR3 bases are TGTGCCAGCAGCCCAGGACAGGGGGCGCATACTGAAGCTTTCTTT.